This T cell receptor (beta chain) derives from a study of response to subunit inactivated influenza vaccine. Via MiXCR, TCRdb re-called the RT-PCR reads, giving one row per CDR3 protein. Among hundreds of thousands of distinct CDR3 sequences listed, over 10% were seen once. This clonotype was observed a handful of times. The antigen is unknown. Study findings and constraints: Few new T cells, the authors suggested, are recruited by each seasonal influenza vaccination.

The source is a man aged 50 or older who received an inactivated influenza vaccine. Sequenced here: PBMCs from blood, sampled around seven weeks after vaccination.

The CDR3 loop is CASRAGTGLGYTF. CDR3 coding DNA: TGTGCCAGCAGGGCCGGGACAGGGCTTGGCTACACCTTC. J is TRBJ1-2 and V is TRBV6-6, with 9 bases fitting TRBD1. The length of the CDR3 is 13 residues. The germline V gene has CDR1 MNHNY and CDR2 SVGAGI (reference sequence). V trimming: 6 bases; J trimming: 7 bases; junction bases outside the gene matches: 6.